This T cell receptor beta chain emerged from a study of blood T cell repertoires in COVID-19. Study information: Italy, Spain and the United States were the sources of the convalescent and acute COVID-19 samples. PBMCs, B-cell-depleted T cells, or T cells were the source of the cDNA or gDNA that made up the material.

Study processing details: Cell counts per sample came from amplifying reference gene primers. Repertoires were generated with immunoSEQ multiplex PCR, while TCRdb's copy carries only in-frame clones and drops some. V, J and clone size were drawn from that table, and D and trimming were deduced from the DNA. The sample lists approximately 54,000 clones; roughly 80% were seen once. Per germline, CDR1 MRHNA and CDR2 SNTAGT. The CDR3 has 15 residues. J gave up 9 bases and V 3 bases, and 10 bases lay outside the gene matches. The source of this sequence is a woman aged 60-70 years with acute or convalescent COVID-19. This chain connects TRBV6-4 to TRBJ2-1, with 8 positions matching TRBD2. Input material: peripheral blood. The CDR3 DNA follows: TGTGCCAGCAGTGAACCAGCGGGAGCCCCCGGTGAGCAGTTCTTC. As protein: CASSEPAGAPGEQFF.